Each of the 30 T cell receptor beta chains below was sequenced from the same sample in a study of identical twins. TCRdb processed the 5' RACE reads anew with MiXCR; each CDR3 protein has one entry. The profile shows 1.5 million to 2 million distinct CDR3 sequences, more than 30% of them singletons. The sequenced sample consisted of cord blood. All receptors come from a newborn girl in good health.

This chain links TRBV15 with TRBJ1-3, with TRBD1 matching over 7 bases. CDR3 size: 15 residues. Germline V gives CDR1 LNHNV, CDR2 YYDKDF (reference sequence). After removal of 1 base from V and 7 bases from J, the junction contained 7 bases not matched to a gene. The CDR3 is CATSRGGTVDNTIYF. The CDR3, as DNA: TGTGCCACCAGCAGAGGGGGGACAGTCGACAACACCATATATTTT.

The chain is built from TRBV21-1 and TRBJ1-3; the D call in the table, TRBD1, was not verified against the DNA. TRBV21-1 has pseudogene status. The CDR3 totals 16 residues. The DNA of the CDR3 is TGTGCCAGCAGCGACAGGGGGCGAAACTCTGGAAACACCATATATTTT. It specifies CASSDRGRNSGNTIYF.

This clonotype showed up many times. Relative to the germline gene, one junction end is altered; a read error may explain this. The J gene is TRBJ2-3, the V gene TRBV4-1; 11 nucleotides agree with TRBD2. The germline CDR1 and CDR2 sequences are MGHRA and YSYEKL. This CDR3 is 15 amino acids long. CDR3 in DNA: TGTGCCAGCAGCCAACTAGCGGGGGGCACAGATACGCAGTATTTT. It translates to CASSQLAGGTDTQYF.

V gene TRBV20-1 combines with J gene TRBJ2-2; 12 positions match TRBD2. Germline V gene lookup returns CDR1 DFQATT and CDR2 SNEGSKA (reference sequence). The CDR3 is 17 amino acids. Unmatched junction bases numbered 10, after V lost 3 bases and J lost 5 bases. The CDR3 DNA reads TGCAGTGCTAGTACTAGCGGGAGGAAGTTTAGGACCGGGGAGCTGTTTTTT. Residues: CSASTSGRKFRTGELFF.

The chain couples TRBV12-3 or TRBV12-4 to TRBJ2-7; maybe TRBD2 (6 bases). The CDR3 contains 15 residues. The V end was cut by 0 bases, the J end by 4 bases, with 13 bases between. CDR3 sequence reads: CASSLAGRTFYEQYF. CDR3 nucleotide sequence: TGTGCCAGCAGTTTAGCGGGGAGGACTTTTTACGAGCAGTACTTC.

This clonotype appeared a few times. CDR3 sequence (DNA): TGCGCCAGCAGCTCCTATAGCGGGAGTCATGAGCAGTTCTTC. Translation gives CASSSYSGSHEQFF. The rearrangement joins TRBV5-1 to TRBJ2-1, with 9 positions matching TRBD2. V was pared by 3 bases and J by 8 bases, with 6 bases of the junction left unmatched. This CDR3 is 14 amino acids long. Germline CDR1 reads SGHRS; CDR2 reads YFSETQ.

The CDR3 loop is CASSQEQQGRGNEQYF. The CDR3 DNA reads as TGCGCCAGCAGCCAAGAGCAACAGGGGAGAGGCAATGAGCAGTACTTC. The J gene is TRBJ2-1, the V gene TRBV4-1, with 7 nucleotides matching TRBD1. The J call may be mistaken, given a closer DNA end match to TRBJ2-7. Germline CDR1 reads MGHRA; CDR2 reads YSYEKL. This CDR3 spans 16 amino acids.

A note on this clonotype: One end of the junction varies from germline; a read error may be responsible. This chain uses TRBV28 with TRBJ2-4, with D uncertain. The J call could be wrong; TRBJ2-7 is a better fit for the DNA end. This CDR3 region has 16 residues. CDR1 MDHEN and CDR2 SYDVKM come from the germline V gene. The CDR3 protein is CASSLDRILSSHEQYF. The CDR3 coding sequence is TGTGCCAGCAGTTTGGACCGTATTTTATCCTCCCACGAGCAGTACTTC.

V is TRBV7-9 and J is TRBJ1-2, with D perhaps TRBD1 (5 bases). V was shortened by 1 base and J by 2 bases, with 20 bases between the two germline ends. Germline V gene sequence: CDR1 SEHNR, CDR2 FQNEAQ (reference sequence). The CDR3 totals 18 residues. The CDR3, as DNA: TGTGCCAGCAGCTTAGTCCCGGGACCCAGGGCGTGGAACTATGGCTACACCTTC. It encodes CASSLVPGPRAWNYGYTF.

The chain recombines TRBV6-4 with TRBJ2-5; D possibly corresponds to TRBD2 (5 bases). The DNA end is a closer match to TRBJ2-7, so the J assignment may be wrong. Per germline, CDR1 MRHNA and CDR2 SNTAGT. CDR3 length equals 13 residues. This chain's CDR3 is CASRAAPFYEQYF. As DNA, the CDR3 is TGTGCCAGCAGAGCGGCCCCATTTTACGAGCAGTACTTC.

This clonotype was observed a few times. The chain couples TRBV7-9 to TRBJ2-5; the match to TRBD1 covers 10 bases. J was trimmed by 1 base and V by 4 bases; bases with no gene match: 6. The CDR3 has 16 residues. CDR1 SEHNR and CDR2 FQNEAQ come from the germline V gene (reference sequence). The DNA of the CDR3 is TGTGCCAGCAGCTCAAACCGGGACAGGGGCCAAGAGACCCAGTACTTC. Residues: CASSSNRDRGQETQYF.

The V gene is TRBV20-1, the J gene TRBJ2-1; D remains ambiguous. CDR3 length equals 12 residues. V was trimmed by 0 bases and J by 9 bases, leaving 9 bases between them. Germline CDR1 DFQATT, CDR2 SNEGSKA (reference sequence). The CDR3 DNA is TGCAGTGCTAGAGATTACAGAAGTGAGCAGTTCTTC. Amino acids: CSARDYRSEQFF.

This clonotype was counted only a few times. The chain links TRBV20-1 to TRBJ2-3, with D perhaps TRBD2 (6 bases). In germline, CDR1 is DFQATT, CDR2 SNEGSKA (reference sequence). The V gene lost 4 bases and the J gene lost 6 bases, with 23 bases spanning the gap. The CDR3 contains 16 residues. CDR3 sequence reads: CSAKDPSGPSGDTQYF. The CDR3 DNA sequence: TGCAGTGCTAAGGACCCAAGCGGGCCCTCCGGGGATACGCAGTATTTT.

The V gene is TRBV7-9, the J gene TRBJ2-5; TRBD2 aligns across 10 bases. The germline gives CDR1 SEHNR, CDR2 FQNEAQ (reference sequence). The CDR3 is made up of 16 amino acids. The J segment lost 5 bases and the V segment lost 4 bases, leaving 10 bases of the junction unmatched. CDR3 in amino acids: CASSSMWTSGVETQYF. DNA for the CDR3: TGTGCCAGCAGCTCCATGTGGACTAGCGGTGTCGAGACCCAGTACTTC.

The J gene is TRBJ1-6, the V gene TRBV7-9, with a possible D match to TRBD1 (6 bases). The V gene lost 5 bases and the J gene lost 3 bases, with 11 bases spanning the gap. The germline V gene encodes CDR1 SEHNR and CDR2 FQNEAQ (reference sequence). This CDR3 has 15 residues. The CDR3 DNA reads as TGTGCCAGCAGCCGGGCGACAGGCTATAATTCACCCCTCCACTTT. Its translation: CASSRATGYNSPLHF.

In this sample, this clonotype turned up a few times. The V gene is TRBV2, the J gene TRBJ2-3; 10 bases match TRBD2. The CDR3 is 14 amino acids. Unmatched junction bases numbered 7, after V lost 9 bases and J lost 4 bases. In germline, CDR1 is SNHLY, CDR2 FYNNEI. The CDR3 loop is CASKRGGPADTQYF. The CDR3 DNA is TGTGCCAGTAAGCGGGGGGGCCCTGCAGATACGCAGTATTTT.

To note about this clonotype: Since the CDR3 does not end with the conserved phenylalanine or tryptophan, this likely comes from a read error. The rearrangement links TRBV7-2 to TRBJ1-5; 7 nucleotides align to TRBD1. The germline V gene has CDR1 SGHTA and CDR2 FQGNSA. The CDR3 covers 15 residues. With V trimmed by 2 bases and J by 5 bases, 6 bases remained unmatched. As DNA, the CDR3 is TGTGCCAGCAGCTTATTCGGGACAGCTTATCAGCCCCAGCATTGT. As protein: CASSLFGTAYQPQHC.

The rearrangement joins TRBV13 to TRBJ2-1; tentatively, D is TRBD2 (6 bases). The CDR3 runs 14 residues. The germline V and J ends were trimmed by 4 bases and 4 bases, with 11 bases remaining between them. Germline assignment: CDR1 PRHDT and CDR2 FYEKMQ (reference sequence). CDR3 in amino acids: CASSSPSGYNEQFF. For the CDR3, the DNA is TGTGCCAGCAGCTCACCGAGCGGGTACAATGAGCAGTTCTTC. Based on the CDR3 plus reference TRBV13 and TRBJ2-1, the full variable domain is AAGVIQSPRHLIKEKRETATLKCYPIPRHDTVYWYQQGPGQDPQFLISFYEKMQSDKGSIPDRFSAQQFSDYHSELNMSSLELGDSALYFCASSSPSGYNEQFFGPGTRLTVL.

The chain has TRBV12-3 or TRBV12-4 and TRBJ2-2; 8 bases agree with TRBD1. The CDR3 extends over 15 amino acids. Trimming removed 6 bases from V and 4 bases from J; junction bases left unmatched: 7. Written as DNA, the CDR3 is TGTGCCAGCAGACTTACAGGGGGTAGCACCGGGGAGCTGTTTTTT. Translation gives CASRLTGGSTGELFF.

This clonotype is a singleton in its sample. J is TRBJ1-2 and V is TRBV4-1; TRBD1 agrees at 7 bases. V was pared by 4 bases and J by 5 bases, with 7 bases of the junction left unmatched. Germline CDR1 MGHRA, CDR2 YSYEKL. The CDR3 length is 14 residues. For the CDR3, the DNA is TGCGCCAGCAGCCCTCAGGGACAGCTATATGGCTACACCTTC. Its translation: CASSPQGQLYGYTF.

This chain links TRBV28 with TRBJ1-5; unclear D gene. Germline V gene sequence: CDR1 MDHEN, CDR2 SYDVKM. CDR3 length: 14 amino acids. Trimming took off 5 bases at V and 5 bases at J, with 13 bases between the two ends. The CDR3 DNA sequence: TGTGCCAGCAGTCTACCCGGAACCTATCAGCCCCAGCATTTT. Translating it yields CASSLPGTYQPQHF. Filled out from reference TRBV28 and TRBJ1-5, the complete variable domain reads DVKVTQSSRYLVKRTGEKVFLECVQDMDHENMFWYRQDPGLGLRLIYFSYDVKMKEKGDIPEGYSVSREKKERFSLILESASTNQTSMYLCASSLPGTYQPQHFGDGTRLSIL.

This clonotype appeared a few times. The chain employs TRBV4-1 and TRBJ2-7, with unresolved D. This CDR3 region has 14 residues. Per germline, CDR1 MGHRA and CDR2 YSYEKL. With 1 base removed from V and 0 bases from J, the gap between germline ends came to 7 bases. Written as DNA, the CDR3 is TGCGCCAGCAGCCAAGTGGAGACCTCCTACGAGCAGTACTTC. Protein sequence: CASSQVETSYEQYF.

The chain joins TRBV21-1 to TRBJ2-1; the table gives TRBD1 as D, unverified against the DNA. TRBV21-1 is flagged as a pseudogene. The CDR3 has 12 amino acids. CDR3 nucleotides: TGTGCCAGTGGACAGGTCAACAATGAGCAGTTCTTC. Its protein is CASGQVNNEQFF.

This clonotype has only a few counts. The rearrangement uses TRBV25-1 and TRBJ2-7; D is perhaps TRBD2 (7 bases). Germline V lookup: CDR1 MGHDK, CDR2 SYGVNS. There are 16 residues in the CDR3. V was shortened by 1 base and J by 1 base, with 14 bases between the two germline ends. CDR3 DNA sequence: TGTGCCAGCAGTGAATGGGAGGGCGGGACATCCTACGAGCAGTACTTC. Encoded protein: CASSEWEGGTSYEQYF.

The chain uses TRBV10-3 and TRBJ1-3; TRBD1 aligns across 8 bases. The ends lost 8 bases at V and 2 bases at J; junction bases unmatched: 5. The CDR3 covers 14 residues. Germline CDR1 reads ENHRY; CDR2 reads SYGVKD. The CDR3, as DNA: TGTGCCATCCGCGGACAGGGCGCTGGAAACACCATATATTTT. Residues: CAIRGQGAGNTIYF.

Only a few counts were recorded for this clonotype. This chain joins TRBV7-2 and TRBJ1-5; maybe TRBD1 (6 bases). Trimming pared 1 base from V and 3 bases from J, leaving 10 bases between. The CDR3 has 15 amino acids. Germline V CDR1 and CDR2: SGHTA, FQGNSA. The CDR3 sequence is CASSLGTGNNQPQHF. CDR3 DNA sequence: TGTGCCAGCAGCTTAGGTACAGGGAACAATCAGCCCCAGCATTTT.

This chain connects TRBV21-1 to TRBJ2-7; no check of the table's D call, TRBD1, against the DNA was made. TRBV21-1 is classified as a pseudogene. The CDR3 is 16 residues long. The CDR3 sequence: CASIPLLRDLSYEQYF. The CDR3, as DNA: TGTGCCAGCATCCCTCTCCTCCGGGATCTCTCCTACGAGCAGTACTTC.

The chain couples TRBV28 to TRBJ2-5; TRBD2 is a possible D gene (6 bases). Trimming pared 6 bases from V and 11 bases from J, leaving 25 bases between. The CDR3 is 15 residues long. From germline, CDR1 is MDHEN and CDR2 SYDVKM. The CDR3 sequence: CASSRLWGVYNEQYF. The CDR3 DNA sequence: TGTGCCAGCAGCCGTTTGTGGGGGGTTTACAATGAGCAGTACTTC. The complete variable domain, with remaining parts taken from reference TRBV28 and TRBJ2-5, reads DVKVTQSSRYLVKRTGEKVFLECVQDMDHENMFWYRQDPGLGLRLIYFSYDVKMKEKGDIPEGYSVSREKKERFSLILESASTNQTSMYLCASSRLWGVYNEQYFGPGTRLLVL.

Ten or more counts support this clonotype. The V and J genes are TRBV3-1 and TRBJ2-7; D ambiguous. Deletions cut 0 bases from V and 7 bases from J, with 10 bases between. CDR3 length equals 13 residues. Germline CDR1 LGHDT, CDR2 YNNKEL (reference sequence). The CDR3 loop is CASSQDRFREQYF. CDR3 bases: TGTGCCAGCAGCCAAGATCGGTTTCGGGAGCAGTACTTC.

This clonotype appeared once. This chain joins TRBV4-2 and TRBJ1-3; 7 nucleotides agree with TRBD1. J gave up 3 bases and V 1 base, and 3 bases lay outside the gene matches. The CDR3 has 15 residues. The germline CDR1 and CDR2 sequences are LGHNA and YNFKEQ. The CDR3 sequence is CASSQADRDGNTIYF. CDR3 DNA: TGTGCCAGCAGCCAAGCCGACAGGGATGGAAACACCATATATTTT.